The clone carrying this TCR beta chain was seen only once. The antigen is not known. There are 15 residues in the CDR3. Trimming took 4 bases from V and 1 from J; bases not matched to a gene: 2. Germline-derived CDR1 and CDR2 are MNHEY and SVGAGI. This sample is drawn from a study of vaccination and CD4 T cells after COVID-19. About the research overall: For control cultures, the treatment was a CEFX pool, an HIV-1 Nef pool, or no peptide.

The sample's treatment: approximately 10-day PBMC culture with coronavirus spike peptide pools or control peptides (ViraFEST assay). The unexposed donor's CD4+ T cells were collected before the COVID-19 pandemic (2011-2018). Cultured CD4+ T cell DNA was sequenced using the Oncomine TCR Beta short-read assay. Researchers extracted genomic DNA from CD4+ T cells that had been cultured. One entry per CDR3 protein, called by TCRdb with MiXCR from the PCR reads. The sample has thousands of distinct CDR3 sequences; roughly 50% are singletons. The V gene is TRBV6-5, the J gene TRBJ2-3; 10 bases agree with TRBD2. Sequencing was done on a sample of CD4+ T cells from blood, cultured in vitro. The receptor was isolated from a human donor in good health. In DNA, the CDR3 is TGTGCCAGCAGTTCCCTAGCGGGGGGCACAGATACGCAGTATTTT. This translates into CASSSLAGGTDTQYF.